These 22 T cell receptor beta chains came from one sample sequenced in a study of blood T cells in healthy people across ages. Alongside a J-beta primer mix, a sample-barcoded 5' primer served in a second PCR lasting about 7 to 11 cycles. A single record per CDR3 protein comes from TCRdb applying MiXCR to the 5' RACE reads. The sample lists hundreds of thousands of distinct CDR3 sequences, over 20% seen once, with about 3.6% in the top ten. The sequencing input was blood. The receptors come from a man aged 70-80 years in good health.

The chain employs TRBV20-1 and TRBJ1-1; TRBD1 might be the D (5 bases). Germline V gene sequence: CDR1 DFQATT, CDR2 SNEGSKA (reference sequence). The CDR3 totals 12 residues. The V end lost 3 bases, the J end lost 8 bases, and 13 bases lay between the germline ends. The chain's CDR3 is CSARGGPLEAFF. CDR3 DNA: TGCAGTGCTAGGGGGGGTCCGCTGGAAGCTTTCTTT.

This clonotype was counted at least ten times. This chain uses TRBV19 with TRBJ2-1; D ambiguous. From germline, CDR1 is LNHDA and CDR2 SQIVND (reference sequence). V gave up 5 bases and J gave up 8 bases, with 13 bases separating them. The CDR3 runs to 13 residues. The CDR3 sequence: CASSARSTDEQFF. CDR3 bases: TGTGCCAGTAGTGCCAGAAGCACGGATGAGCAGTTCTTC.

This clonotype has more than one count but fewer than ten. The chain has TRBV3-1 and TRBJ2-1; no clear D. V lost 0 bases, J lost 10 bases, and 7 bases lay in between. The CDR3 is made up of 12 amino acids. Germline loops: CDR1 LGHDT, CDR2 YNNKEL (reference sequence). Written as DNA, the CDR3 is TGTGCCAGCAGCCAAGACGGCAGGGAGCAGTTCTTC. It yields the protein CASSQDGREQFF.

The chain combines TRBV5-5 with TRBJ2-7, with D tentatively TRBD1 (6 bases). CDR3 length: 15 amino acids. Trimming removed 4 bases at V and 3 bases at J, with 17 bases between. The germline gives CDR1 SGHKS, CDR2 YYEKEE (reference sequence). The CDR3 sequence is CASSPRTARLYEQYF. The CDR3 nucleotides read TGTGCCAGCAGCCCGAGGACAGCACGGCTCTACGAGCAGTACTTC.

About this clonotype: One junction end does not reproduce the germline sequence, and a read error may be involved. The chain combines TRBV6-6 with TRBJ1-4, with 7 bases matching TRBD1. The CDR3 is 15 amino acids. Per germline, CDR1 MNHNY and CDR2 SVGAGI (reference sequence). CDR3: CTSSFSGGPNEKLFF. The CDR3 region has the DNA TGTACCAGCAGTTTTTCAGGGGGTCCCAATGAAAAACTGTTTTTT.

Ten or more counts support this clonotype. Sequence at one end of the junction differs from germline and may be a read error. The CDR3 region has the DNA TGTGCCAGCAGCCGCGTTACCGGGGAACTGTTTTTT. Protein: CASSRVTGELFF. The chain employs TRBV6-6 and TRBJ2-2; the D gene is possibly TRBD2 (5 bases). CDR3 length equals 12 residues. Germline loops: CDR1 MNHNY, CDR2 SVGAGI (reference sequence).

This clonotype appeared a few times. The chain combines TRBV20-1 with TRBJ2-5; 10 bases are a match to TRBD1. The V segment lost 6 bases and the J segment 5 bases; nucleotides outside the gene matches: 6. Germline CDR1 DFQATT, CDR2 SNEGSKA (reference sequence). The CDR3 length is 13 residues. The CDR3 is CSAGDRGLETQYF. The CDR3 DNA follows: TGCAGTGCCGGGGACAGGGGTTTGGAGACCCAGTACTTC.

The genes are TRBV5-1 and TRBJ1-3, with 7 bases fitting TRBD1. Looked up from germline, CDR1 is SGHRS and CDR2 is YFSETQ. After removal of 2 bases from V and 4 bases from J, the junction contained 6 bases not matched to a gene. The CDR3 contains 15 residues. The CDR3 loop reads CASSLLTGSGNTIYF. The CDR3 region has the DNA TGCGCCAGCAGCTTACTGACAGGGTCCGGAAACACCATATATTTT.

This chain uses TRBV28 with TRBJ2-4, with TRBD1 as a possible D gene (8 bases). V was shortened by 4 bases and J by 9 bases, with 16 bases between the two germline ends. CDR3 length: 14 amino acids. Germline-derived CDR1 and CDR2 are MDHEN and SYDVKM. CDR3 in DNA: TGTGCCAGCAGTTCTCCCAACAGGGGGGGCATTCAGTACTTC. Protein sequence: CASSSPNRGGIQYF.

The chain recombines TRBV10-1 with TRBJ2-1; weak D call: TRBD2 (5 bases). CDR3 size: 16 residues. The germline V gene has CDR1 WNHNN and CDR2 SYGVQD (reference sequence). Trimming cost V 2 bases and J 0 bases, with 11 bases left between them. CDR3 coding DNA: TGCGCCAGCAGTGAGATGGCGGGTCTCTCCTACAATGAGCAGTTCTTC. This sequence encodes CASSEMAGLSYNEQFF.

The CDR3 DNA is TGCGCCAGCAGCCAAGCAGGGAAAGGGACTAGCGATGAGCAGTTCTTC. This encodes CASSQAGKGTSDEQFF. The chain couples TRBV4-1 to TRBJ2-1; 10 positions match TRBD2. The V gene's germline CDR1 is MGHRA and CDR2 YSYEKL. Trimming cost V 1 base and J 8 bases; bases outside gene matches: 8. The CDR3 contains 16 residues.

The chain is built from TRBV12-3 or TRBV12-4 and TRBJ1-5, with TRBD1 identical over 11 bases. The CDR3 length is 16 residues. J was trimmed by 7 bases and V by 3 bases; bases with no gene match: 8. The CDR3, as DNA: TGTGCCAGCAGTTTCCGTCAGGACAGGGGGCGACAGCCCCAGCATTTT. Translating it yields CASSFRQDRGRQPQHF.

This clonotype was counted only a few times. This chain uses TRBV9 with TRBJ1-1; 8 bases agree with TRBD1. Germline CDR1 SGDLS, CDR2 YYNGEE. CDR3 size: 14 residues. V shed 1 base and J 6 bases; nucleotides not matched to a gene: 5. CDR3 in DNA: TGTGCCAGCAGCGTATCAGGGGGCATGGCTGAAGCTTTCTTT. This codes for CASSVSGGMAEAFF.

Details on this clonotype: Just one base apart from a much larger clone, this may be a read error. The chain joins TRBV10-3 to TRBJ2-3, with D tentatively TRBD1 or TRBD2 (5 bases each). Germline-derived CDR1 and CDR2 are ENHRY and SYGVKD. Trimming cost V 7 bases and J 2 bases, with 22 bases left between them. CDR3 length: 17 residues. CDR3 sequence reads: CAIKDGARTSNTDTQYF. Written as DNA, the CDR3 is TGTGCCATCAAAGACGGGGCTAGGACAAGCAACACAGATACGCAGTATTTT.

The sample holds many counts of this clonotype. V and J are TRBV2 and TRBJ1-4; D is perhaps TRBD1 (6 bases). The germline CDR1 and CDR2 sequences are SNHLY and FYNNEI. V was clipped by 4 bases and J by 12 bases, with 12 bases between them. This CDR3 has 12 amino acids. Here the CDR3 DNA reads TGTGCCAGCAGTGGGGATGAGGGGGAACTGTTTTTT. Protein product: CASSGDEGELFF. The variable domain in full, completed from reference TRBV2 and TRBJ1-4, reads EPEVTQTPSHQVTQMGQEVILRCVPISNHLYFYWYRQILGQKVEFLVSFYNNEISEKSEIFDDQFSVERPDGSNFTLKIRSTKLEDSAMYFCASSGDEGELFFGSGTQLSVL.

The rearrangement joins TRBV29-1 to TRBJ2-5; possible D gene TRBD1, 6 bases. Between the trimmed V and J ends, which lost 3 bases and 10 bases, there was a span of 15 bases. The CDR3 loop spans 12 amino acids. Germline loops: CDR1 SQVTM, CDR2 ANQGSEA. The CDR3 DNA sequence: TGCAGCGTTGAGCGGACAGCCGGTGGCCAGTACTTC. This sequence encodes CSVERTAGGQYF. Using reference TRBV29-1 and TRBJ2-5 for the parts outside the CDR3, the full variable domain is SAVISQKPSRDICQRGTSLTIQCQVDSQVTMMFWYRQQPGQSLTLIATANQGSEATYESGFVIDKFPISRPNLTFSTLTVSNMSPEDSSIYLCSVERTAGGQYFGPGTRLLVL.

This chain's CDR3 is CASSQDRGLYGYTF. The CDR3 DNA is TGTGCCAGCAGCCAGGACAGGGGGCTTTATGGCTACACCTTC. The chain is built from TRBV5-5 and TRBJ1-2, with 11 bases fitting TRBD1. Losses at the gene ends were 4 bases for V and 5 bases for J; bases not matched to a gene: 4. Germline values: CDR1 SGHKS, CDR2 YYEKEE (reference sequence). The CDR3 length is 14 residues.

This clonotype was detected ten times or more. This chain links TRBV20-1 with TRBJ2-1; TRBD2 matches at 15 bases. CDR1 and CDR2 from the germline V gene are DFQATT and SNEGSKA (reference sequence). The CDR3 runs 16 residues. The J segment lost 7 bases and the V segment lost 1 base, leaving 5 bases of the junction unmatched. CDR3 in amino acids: CSARGEGTSGRNEQFF. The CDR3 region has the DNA TGCAGTGCTAGAGGGGAGGGGACTAGCGGGAGGAATGAGCAGTTCTTC.

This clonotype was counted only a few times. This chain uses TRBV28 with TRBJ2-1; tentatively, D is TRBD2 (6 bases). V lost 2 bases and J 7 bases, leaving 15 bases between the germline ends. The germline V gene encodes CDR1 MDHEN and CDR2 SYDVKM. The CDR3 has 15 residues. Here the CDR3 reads CASSLVGSPGNEQFF. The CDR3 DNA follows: TGTGCCAGCAGTTTAGTCGGGAGCCCTGGGAATGAGCAGTTCTTC.

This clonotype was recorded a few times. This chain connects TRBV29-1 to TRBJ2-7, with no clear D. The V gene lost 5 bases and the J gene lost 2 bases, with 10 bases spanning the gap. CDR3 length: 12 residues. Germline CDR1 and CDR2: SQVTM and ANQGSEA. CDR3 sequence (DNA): TGCAGCGTTTCCGACCGGGCCTACGAGCAGTACTTC. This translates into CSVSDRAYEQYF.

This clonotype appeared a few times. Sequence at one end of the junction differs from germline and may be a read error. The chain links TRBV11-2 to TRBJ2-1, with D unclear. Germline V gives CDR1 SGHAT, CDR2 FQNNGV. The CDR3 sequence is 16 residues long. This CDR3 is CAGSLNSRWSYNEQFF. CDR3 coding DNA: TGTGCCGGCAGCTTAAACTCCAGGTGGTCCTACAATGAGCAGTTCTTC.

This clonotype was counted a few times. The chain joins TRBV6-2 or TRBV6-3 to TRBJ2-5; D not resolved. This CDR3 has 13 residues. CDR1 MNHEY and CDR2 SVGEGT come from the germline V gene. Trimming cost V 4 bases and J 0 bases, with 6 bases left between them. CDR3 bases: TGTGCCAGCAGTTCCCAGTACCAAGAGACCCAGTACTTC. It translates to CASSSQYQETQYF.